A single sample gave rise to the 31 T cell receptor beta chains below, sequenced in a study of blood T cell repertoires in COVID-19. Data came from immunoSEQ multiplex PCR; TCRdb stores just in-frame clones and leaves some out. The sample records 150,000 to 250,000 clones, almost 85% being singletons. Specimen: peripheral blood. The receptors come from a human donor with acute or convalescent COVID-19. The donor label of this sample is uncertain.

The chain recombines TRBV28 with TRBJ1-3; 8 bases agree with TRBD1. CDR3 length: 15 amino acids. The germline V gene encodes CDR1 MDHEN and CDR2 SYDVKM. For the CDR3, the DNA is TGTGCTTCGGACAGGGTAGGCCGGACTGGAAACACCATATATTTT. Protein sequence: CASDRVGRTGNTIYF.

This clone occurred a few times. The chain couples TRBV18 to TRBJ1-2; 7 bases map to TRBD1. Germline lookup yields CDR1 KGHSH and CDR2 LQKENI. CDR3 length: 15 residues. With 2 bases clipped from V and 4 bases from J, the junction kept 7 bases outside the gene matches. The CDR3 loop reads CASSPAGTEVYGYTF. The CDR3 DNA is TGTGCCAGCTCACCAGCCGGGACAGAAGTCTATGGCTACACCTTC.

In nucleotides, the CDR3 is TGTGCCAGCAGGCCGACAGGGGCCAGCAATCAGCCCCAGCATTTT. Translating it yields CASRPTGASNQPQHF. The chain has TRBV28 and TRBJ1-5; 8 bases match TRBD1. CDR1 is MDHEN and CDR2 is SYDVKM in the germline V gene. V shed 6 bases and J 1 base; nucleotides not matched to a gene: 5. This CDR3 has 15 residues.

This clone was counted a few times. The rearrangement links TRBV24-1 to TRBJ1-2, with D perhaps TRBD1 (5 bases). The CDR3 loop spans 14 amino acids. Germline V CDR1 and CDR2: KGHDR, SFDVKD. Between the trimmed V and J ends, which lost 4 bases and 6 bases, there was a span of 14 bases. CDR3 bases: TGTGCCACCAGTGACCCCAGGGCAGGAAATGGCTACACCTTC. This translates into CATSDPRAGNGYTF.

This rearrangement joins TRBV27 to TRBJ1-4; TRBD1 matches at 8 bases. CDR1 is MNHEY, CDR2 SMNVEV, per germline (reference sequence). Losses at the gene ends were 4 bases for V and 7 bases for J; bases not matched to a gene: 5. This CDR3 is 14 amino acids long. In nucleotides, the CDR3 is TGTGCCAGCAGTTCGACAGGGGTATCTGAAAAACTGTTTTTT. It is translated as CASSSTGVSEKLFF.

The chain uses TRBV19 and TRBJ2-2; the D gene is possibly TRBD1 (5 bases). The germline gives CDR1 LNHDA, CDR2 SQIVND (reference sequence). This CDR3 is 15 amino acids long. V lost 1 base and J lost 0, with 6 bases in between. The CDR3 sequence is CASSIGQTNTGELFF. The CDR3 DNA reads TGTGCCAGTAGTATAGGACAGACGAACACCGGGGAGCTGTTTTTT.

The CDR3 loop is CASSDEGQRHAEAFF. The CDR3 coding sequence is TGTGCCAGTAGTGACGAGGGACAACGGCACGCTGAAGCTTTCTTT. J is TRBJ1-1 and V is TRBV19; possible D gene TRBD1, 6 bases. The V gene's germline CDR1 is LNHDA and CDR2 SQIVND (reference sequence). V lost 5 bases and J 6 bases, leaving 19 bases between the germline ends. The CDR3 has 15 amino acids.

This clone was picked up one time. The gene calls are TRBV10-3 and TRBJ1-2; 8 bases line up with TRBD1. The V segment lost 8 bases and the J segment 9 bases; nucleotides outside the gene matches: 11. This CDR3 is 13 amino acids long. CDR1 is ENHRY, CDR2 SYGVKD, per germline. The CDR3 DNA reads TGTGCCATCGGGACAGGCCCTGACTCCAGCTACACCTTC. This translates into CAIGTGPDSSYTF.

The CDR3 region has the DNA TGTGCCAGCAGGCCCTGGCGGTCGGCTAGCGGTACTTCCTACAATGAGCAGTTCTTC. It specifies CASRPWRSASGTSYNEQFF. The V call is TRBV28, the J call TRBJ2-1, with 7 bases identical to TRBD2. The trim removed 6 bases at V and 1 base at J, leaving 18 bases unmatched. The V gene's germline CDR1 is MDHEN and CDR2 SYDVKM. The CDR3 has 19 residues.

This chain joins TRBV19 and TRBJ1-2; possible D gene TRBD1, 5 bases. V was trimmed by 3 bases and J by 2 bases, leaving 10 bases between them. This CDR3 has 14 residues. The germline V gene encodes CDR1 LNHDA and CDR2 SQIVND (reference sequence). The CDR3 here is CASSIGSGNYGYTF. The CDR3 bases are TGTGCCAGTAGTATCGGTTCAGGGAACTATGGCTACACCTTC.

This clone was observed a handful of times. The chain joins TRBV27 to TRBJ2-2, with TRBD2 matching 8 bases. The CDR3 has 16 amino acids. Looked up from germline, CDR1 is MNHEY and CDR2 is SMNVEV (reference sequence). After removal of 2 bases from V and 2 bases from J, the junction contained 4 bases not matched to a gene. CDR3 bases: TGTGCCAGCAGTTTAAGAGCGGGAGTAAACACCGGGGAGCTGTTTTTT. Encoded protein: CASSLRAGVNTGELFF.

The V gene is TRBV7-2, the J gene TRBJ2-2; 8 nucleotides line up with TRBD2. V was pared by 6 bases and J by 9 bases, with 9 bases of the junction left unmatched. The germline CDR1 and CDR2 sequences are SGHTA and FQGNSA. The CDR3 length is 14 residues. The CDR3 region is CASRPGLAHRELFF. The CDR3 nucleotides read TGTGCCAGCAGACCAGGACTAGCTCACAGGGAGCTGTTTTTT.

The chain uses TRBV18 and TRBJ2-7, with a weak D call TRBD2 (5 bases). The V gene's germline CDR1 is KGHSH and CDR2 LQKENI. This CDR3 contains 14 residues. Trimming took off 5 bases at V and 3 bases at J, with 14 bases between the two ends. Here the CDR3 reads CASSVGGSIYEQYF. CDR3 sequence (DNA): TGTGCCAGCTCAGTAGGAGGTTCTATCTACGAGCAGTACTTC. The entire variable domain, with the rest obtained from reference TRBV18 and TRBJ2-7, is as follows: NAGVMQNPRHLVRRRGQEARLRCSPMKGHSHVYWYRQLPEEGLKFMVYLQKENIIDESGMPKERFSAEFPKEGPSILRIQQVVRGDSAAYFCASSVGGSIYEQYFGPGTRLTVT.

V usage is TRBV18 and J usage is TRBJ1-5; 8 bases are shared with TRBD1. The CDR3 is 13 amino acids. The J segment lost 5 bases and the V segment lost 5 bases, leaving 2 bases of the junction unmatched. Germline-derived CDR1 and CDR2 are KGHSH and LQKENI. The CDR3 DNA follows: TGTGCCAGCTCAGCGACAGGGGATCAGCCCCAGCATTTT. Translating it yields CASSATGDQPQHF.

The chain carries TRBV28 and TRBJ2-3; 7 nucleotides agree with TRBD1. The CDR3 totals 13 residues. CDR1 is MDHEN, CDR2 SYDVKM, per germline. V lost 6 bases to trimming and J lost 3 bases; unmatched junction nucleotides: 3. The CDR3 coding sequence is TGTGCCAGCAGAGCGACAGGGACAGATACGCAGTATTTT. Its protein is CASRATGTDTQYF.

V usage is TRBV20-1 and J usage is TRBJ1-1; no reliable D call. Germline lookup yields CDR1 DFQATT and CDR2 SNEGSKA (reference sequence). This CDR3 comprises 11 residues. The V end was cut by 4 bases, the J end by 4 bases, with 7 bases between. The CDR3: CSANSGTEAFF. The CDR3 region has the DNA TGCAGTGCTAATTCGGGCACTGAAGCTTTCTTT.

J is TRBJ2-3 and V is TRBV27, with D possibly matching TRBD2 (6 bases). Germline V lookup: CDR1 MNHEY, CDR2 SMNVEV (reference sequence). V was cut by 1 base and J by 2 bases, with 13 bases left in between. The CDR3 consists of 16 residues. In DNA form, the CDR3 reads TGTGCCAGCAGTTTATTGGGGACTCCCTCCACAGATACGCAGTATTTT. This codes for CASSLLGTPSTDTQYF.

V is TRBV5-1 and J is TRBJ2-3; D might be TRBD1 (6 bases). Germline CDR1 is SGHRS and CDR2 is YFSETQ. This CDR3 is built from 15 residues. Trimming left V 3 bases short and J 4 bases short, with 15 bases between. The CDR3 DNA reads as TGCGCCAGCAGCTGGACCAGGGGCAATGCAGATACGCAGTATTTT. Translated: CASSWTRGNADTQYF.

The rearrangement links TRBV6-2 or TRBV6-3 to TRBJ2-7; tentatively, D is TRBD1 (5 bases). Trimming stripped 4 bases from V and 7 bases from J, with 20 bases between. Germline CDR1 is MNHEY and CDR2 is SVGEGT. The CDR3 length is 15 residues. The CDR3 protein is CASSSPGSRELEQYF. CDR3 coding DNA: TGTGCCAGCAGTTCCCCCGGTAGCAGGGAATTGGAGCAGTACTTC.

The V gene is TRBV5-1, the J gene TRBJ1-1; 8 bases are shared with TRBD1. Germline V gives CDR1 SGHRS, CDR2 YFSETQ. V was pared by 0 bases and J by 0 bases, with 4 bases of the junction left unmatched. The CDR3 has 16 residues. The CDR3 reads CASSLEGQGVNTEAFF. The CDR3, as DNA: TGCGCCAGCAGCTTGGAAGGACAGGGAGTGAACACTGAAGCTTTCTTT.

The chain links TRBV14 to TRBJ1-3, with TRBD1 matching 8 bases. The CDR3 loop spans 15 amino acids. V dropped 1 base and J dropped 2; count of bases not matched to a gene: 1. The germline V gene encodes CDR1 SGHDN and CDR2 FVKESK. The DNA of the CDR3 is TGTGCCAGCAGCCAAGGGGACAGGACTGGAAACACCATATATTTT. As protein: CASSQGDRTGNTIYF.

The chain recombines TRBV14 with TRBJ2-1; 11 bases map to TRBD2. Germline V gives CDR1 SGHDN, CDR2 FVKESK. V trimming: 3 bases; J trimming: 5 bases; junction bases outside the gene matches: 3. This CDR3 region has 15 residues. In DNA, the CDR3 is TGTGCCAGCAGCCAGGGACTAGCGGCGGACAATGAGCAGTTCTTC. It is translated as CASSQGLAADNEQFF.

The rearrangement uses TRBV6-5 and TRBJ2-7; D is possibly TRBD2 (6 bases). The CDR3 is 13 residues long. Germline CDR1 is MNHEY and CDR2 is SVGAGI. V lost 8 bases to trimming and J lost 3 bases, with 14 bases between them. The CDR3 region is CASHLTGVYEQYF. DNA of the CDR3: TGTGCCAGCCACCTGACGGGGGTCTACGAGCAGTACTTC.

This clone was counted only a few times. This chain joins TRBV5-6 and TRBJ1-1; D is ambiguous. This CDR3 is built from 12 residues. Germline CDR1 is SGHDT and CDR2 is YYEEEE. Trimming cost V 6 bases and J 0 bases, with 6 bases left between them. This CDR3 reads CASTQMNTEAFF. The CDR3 DNA follows: TGTGCCAGCACTCAGATGAACACTGAAGCTTTCTTT.

This rearrangement joins TRBV30 to TRBJ1-6; 10 bases match TRBD1. Germline V gives CDR1 GTSNPN, CDR2 SVGIG (reference sequence). The CDR3 loop spans 13 amino acids. CDR3 protein: CASRDRGDSPLHF. The DNA for the CDR3 is TGTGCTTCCAGGGACAGGGGAGACTCACCCCTCCACTTT.

Of note for this clone: Mismatch with germline at one junction end may stem from a read error. This chain joins TRBV9 and TRBJ1-4, with D hard to call. The CDR3 sequence is 13 residues long. Per the germline V gene, CDR1 is SGDLS and CDR2 is YYNGEE. The CDR3 here is CASSQEADDKLFF. In nucleotides, the CDR3 is TGTGCCAGCAGCCAGGAGGCCGATGATAAACTGTTTTTT.

This clone was recorded only once. The chain has TRBV29-1 and TRBJ1-3; weak D call: TRBD1 (5 bases). This CDR3 spans 14 amino acids. Trimming pared 2 bases from V and 1 base from J, leaving 9 bases between. Germline values: CDR1 SQVTM, CDR2 ANQGSEA. CDR3 sequence: CSVEPSGSGNTIYF. As DNA, the CDR3 is TGCAGCGTTGAACCTTCAGGGTCTGGAAACACCATATATTTT.

The rearrangement uses TRBV19 and TRBJ2-2; D is uncertain. Trimming cost V 6 bases and J 0 bases, with 8 bases left between them. Looked up from germline, CDR1 is LNHDA and CDR2 is SQIVND (reference sequence). The CDR3 loop spans 14 amino acids. CDR3 sequence (DNA): TGTGCCAGTAGGCTGGAGACGAACACCGGGGAGCTGTTTTTT. Its translation is CASRLETNTGELFF.

The chain couples TRBV7-9 to TRBJ1-2; TRBD1 aligns across 9 bases. Germline V gene data show CDR1 as SEHNR and CDR2 as FQNEAQ (reference sequence). The V segment lost 5 bases and the J segment 2 bases; nucleotides outside the gene matches: 3. This CDR3 is built from 14 residues. CDR3 residues: CASSQGQGNYGYTF. CDR3 bases: TGTGCCAGCAGCCAGGGACAGGGAAACTATGGCTACACCTTC. Full variable domain (remainder filled in from reference TRBV7-9 and TRBJ1-2): DTGVSQNPRHKITKRGQNVTFRCDPISEHNRLYWYRQTLGQGPEFLTYFQNEAQLEKSRLLSDRFSAERPKGSFSTLEIQRTEQGDSAMYLCASSQGQGNYGYTFGSGTRLTVV.

The V and J genes are TRBV6-2 or TRBV6-3 and TRBJ2-7, with 14 bases matching TRBD2. V dropped 2 bases and J dropped 2; count of bases not matched to a gene: 5. Germline CDR1 MNHEY, CDR2 SVGEGT. This CDR3 is built from 17 residues. CDR3 sequence: CASSYETSGRATYEQYF. CDR3 bases: TGTGCCAGCAGTTACGAGACTAGCGGGAGGGCGACCTACGAGCAGTACTTC.

This clone was observed a handful of times. The CDR3 DNA reads as TGTGCCAGCACTCGGACTAGCGGTTTTAACAATGAGCAGTTCTTC. Translation gives CASTRTSGFNNEQFF. The chain couples TRBV28 to TRBJ2-1, with TRBD2 matching 10 bases. The V gene's germline CDR1 is MDHEN and CDR2 SYDVKM. V was pared by 7 bases and J by 5 bases, with 8 bases of the junction left unmatched. The CDR3 has 15 amino acids. The full variable domain, its missing parts supplied by reference TRBV28 and TRBJ2-1, is DVKVTQSSRYLVKRTGEKVFLECVQDMDHENMFWYRQDPGLGLRLIYFSYDVKMKEKGDIPEGYSVSREKKERFSLILESASTNQTSMYLCASTRTSGFNNEQFFGPGTRLTVL.